A single sample gave rise to the 13 T cell receptor beta chains below, sequenced in a study of T cell responses to AZD1222 COVID-19 vaccine. Using immunoSEQ multiplex PCR, the repertoire was profiled, and TCRdb retains in-frame clones only, with some absent. The data contain fewer than 120,000 clones, around 90% of them seen just once; the ten biggest clones take up less than 2.5%. This sample comprised peripheral blood, obtained 28 days after the second AZD1222 dose. All receptors derive from an adult who received the AZD1222 COVID-19 vaccine.

The CDR3 coding sequence is TGTGCCAGCAGCCCCGCCGGAGGACCGAACACCGGGGAGCTGTTTTTT. It encodes CASSPAGGPNTGELFF. V is TRBV11-3 and J is TRBJ2-2, with D perhaps matching TRBD2 (5 bases). With 5 bases removed from V and 0 bases from J, the gap between germline ends came to 13 bases. CDR1 is SGHNT and CDR2 is YENEEA in the germline V gene. The CDR3 runs 16 residues.

This sequence joins TRBV9 and TRBJ1-1; D may be TRBD1 (5 bases). This CDR3 spans 15 amino acids. Per the germline V gene, CDR1 is SGDLS and CDR2 is YYNGEE. V was pared by 0 bases and J by 6 bases, with 15 bases between. The CDR3 DNA reads as TGTGCCAGCAGCGTAGTTTGGCAGGGTGGTGCTGAAGCTTTCTTT. Its protein is CASSVVWQGGAEAFF.

The chain joins TRBV6-4 to TRBJ2-5; 7 bases fit TRBD2. This CDR3 is built from 13 residues. The J segment lost 9 bases and the V segment lost 3 bases, leaving 7 bases of the junction unmatched. Germline V gene data show CDR1 as MRHNA and CDR2 as SNTAGT. DNA for the CDR3: TGTGCCAGCAGTGAGTCTCGACGGGGGGCCCAGTACTTC. This codes for CASSESRRGAQYF.

The table lists this clone with a few counts. The chain uses TRBV25-1 and TRBJ1-3; perhaps TRBD1 as D (6 bases). Trimming removed 5 bases at V and 0 bases at J, with 8 bases between. The CDR3 extends over 14 amino acids. CDR1 and CDR2 (germline): MGHDK, SYGVNS. CDR3 protein: CASSTGNSGNTIYF. The CDR3 nucleotides are TGTGCCAGCAGTACAGGGAACTCTGGAAACACCATATATTTT.

J is TRBJ1-4 and V is TRBV19; 8 bases are shared with TRBD1. Looked up from germline, CDR1 is LNHDA and CDR2 is SQIVND (reference sequence). V dropped 1 base and J dropped 8; count of bases not matched to a gene: 12. The CDR3 is made up of 17 amino acids. The CDR3 spells CASSIVTPGTGNEKLFF. As DNA, the CDR3 is TGTGCCAGTAGTATAGTAACCCCCGGGACAGGCAACGAAAAACTGTTTTTT.

The V and J genes are TRBV5-4 and TRBJ2-7, with TRBD1 identical over 8 bases. Germline-derived CDR1 and CDR2 are SGHNT and YYREEE (reference sequence). V shed 3 bases, J shed 1 base, and the junction held 3 bases outside the gene matches. This CDR3 comprises 14 residues. The CDR3 region is CASSSDRVSYEQYF. The DNA for the CDR3 is TGTGCCAGCAGCTCGGACAGGGTTTCCTACGAGCAGTACTTC. Full variable domain (remainder filled in from reference TRBV5-4 and TRBJ2-7): ETGVTQSPTHLIKTRGQQVTLRCSSQSGHNTVSWYQQALGQGPQFIFQYYREEENGRGNFPPRFSGLQFPNYSSELNVNALELDDSALYLCASSSDRVSYEQYFGPGTRLTVT.

The J gene is TRBJ2-1, the V gene TRBV19; unclear D gene. Germline values: CDR1 LNHDA, CDR2 SQIVND (reference sequence). V was trimmed by 1 base and J by 5 bases, leaving 6 bases between them. The CDR3 has 13 residues. CDR3 nucleotides: TGTGCCAGTAGTATAGGCAGCGACAATGAGCAGTTCTTC. It yields the protein CASSIGSDNEQFF. Complete variable domain (other parts from reference TRBV19 and TRBJ2-1): DGGITQSPKYLFRKEGQNVTLSCEQNLNHDAMYWYRQDPGQGLRLIYYSQIVNDFQKGDIAEGYSVSREKKESFPLTVTSAQKNPTAFYLCASSIGSDNEQFFGPGTRLTVL.

The J gene is TRBJ2-7, the V gene TRBV3-1 (or the pseudogene TRBV3-2); D remains unclear. The CDR3 runs 12 residues. Germline V lookup: CDR1 LGHDT, CDR2 YNNKEL (reference sequence). The germline V and J ends were trimmed by 3 bases and 5 bases, with 8 bases remaining between them. CDR3 loop: CASSHLGNEQYF. The CDR3 DNA reads as TGTGCCAGCAGCCATTTGGGTAACGAGCAGTACTTC.

This chain connects TRBV5-1 to TRBJ2-2; 12 bases are a match to TRBD1. The CDR3 sequence is 14 residues long. CDR1 SGHRS and CDR2 YFSETQ come from the germline V gene. Trimming removed 7 bases from V and 5 bases from J; junction bases left unmatched: 3. The CDR3 nucleotides read TGCGCCAGCGTGGGACAGGGGGCAACCGGGGAGCTGTTTTTT. Its translation: CASVGQGATGELFF. The whole variable domain, remainder taken from reference TRBV5-1 and TRBJ2-2, is KAGVTQTPRYLIKTRGQQVTLSCSPISGHRSVSWYQQTPGQGLQFLFEYFSETQRNKGNFPGRFSGRQFSNSRSEMNVSTLELGDSALYLCASVGQGATGELFFGEGSRLTVL.

The chain couples TRBV7-3 to TRBJ2-2, with 7 positions matching TRBD1. This CDR3 is 13 amino acids long. Germline values: CDR1 SGHTA, CDR2 FQGTGA. The junction had 2 bases not matched to a gene; V was cut back by 5 bases and J by 5 bases. The CDR3 nucleotides read TGTGCCAGCAGCGAGACAGGGACCGGGGAGCTGTTTTTT. Amino acids: CASSETGTGELFF.

The rearrangement links TRBV18 to TRBJ1-3; possibly TRBD1 for D (5 bases). V dropped 4 bases and J dropped 3 bases, with 16 bases sitting between them. The CDR3 runs to 16 residues. From germline, CDR1 is KGHSH and CDR2 LQKENI. DNA for the CDR3: TGTGCCAGCTCACGGTGGGGGAAAATGGATGGAAACACCATATATTTT. This sequence encodes CASSRWGKMDGNTIYF.

The rearrangement uses TRBV28 and TRBJ2-1; D not resolved. Germline loops: CDR1 MDHEN, CDR2 SYDVKM. V lost 6 bases and J lost 8, with 11 bases in between. The CDR3 is 12 residues long. CDR3: CASSEKGHEQFF. CDR3 nucleotides: TGTGCCAGCAGCGAGAAGGGCCATGAGCAGTTCTTC.

The CDR3 region is CASSSGLGTDTQYF. CDR3 coding DNA: TGTGCCAGCAGCTCAGGACTAGGAACAGATACGCAGTATTTT. This chain connects TRBV5-4 to TRBJ2-3; the match to TRBD2 covers 7 bases. This CDR3 comprises 14 residues. The V and J ends lost 3 bases and 3 bases, in that order; junction bases with no gene match: 4. The V gene's germline CDR1 is SGHNT and CDR2 YYREEE (reference sequence). The full variable domain, rest sourced from reference TRBV5-4 and TRBJ2-3, is ETGVTQSPTHLIKTRGQQVTLRCSSQSGHNTVSWYQQALGQGPQFIFQYYREEENGRGNFPPRFSGLQFPNYSSELNVNALELDDSALYLCASSSGLGTDTQYFGPGTRLTVL.